The text below deals with one T cell receptor beta chain. This entry belongs to a study of blood T cell repertoires in COVID-19. TCRdb's table, derived via immunoSEQ multiplex PCR, lists solely in-frame clones and lacks some. Of about 55,000 clones listed, 75% to 90% are singletons. CDR1 SGHTS and CDR2 YDEGEE come from the germline V gene. CDR3 length: 17 residues. V was clipped by 0 bases and J by 3 bases; unmatched bases: 10. This clonotype was obtained from a human donor in a cohort sampled during active COVID-19. Sequenced sample: peripheral blood. This chain joins TRBV5-8 and TRBJ2-7; 9 bases line up with TRBD1. CDR3 nucleotides: TGTGCCAGCAGCTTGGTTCGTCGGACAGGGGAAATCTACGAGCAGTACTTC. It encodes CASSLVRRTGEIYEQYF.